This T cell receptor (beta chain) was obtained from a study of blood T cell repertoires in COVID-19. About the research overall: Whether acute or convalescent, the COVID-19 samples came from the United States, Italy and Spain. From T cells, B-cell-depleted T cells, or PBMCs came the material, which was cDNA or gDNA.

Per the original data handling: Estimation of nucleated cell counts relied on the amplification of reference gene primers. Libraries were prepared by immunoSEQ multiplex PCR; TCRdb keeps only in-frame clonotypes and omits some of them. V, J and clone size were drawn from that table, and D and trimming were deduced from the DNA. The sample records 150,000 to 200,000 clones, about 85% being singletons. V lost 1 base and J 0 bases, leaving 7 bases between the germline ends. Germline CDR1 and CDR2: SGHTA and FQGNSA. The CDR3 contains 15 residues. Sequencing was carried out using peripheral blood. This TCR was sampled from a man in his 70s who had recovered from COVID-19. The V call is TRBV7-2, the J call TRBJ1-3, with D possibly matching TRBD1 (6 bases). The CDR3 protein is CASSLDRASGNTIYF. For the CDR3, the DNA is TGTGCCAGCAGCTTAGACAGGGCCTCTGGAAACACCATATATTTT.